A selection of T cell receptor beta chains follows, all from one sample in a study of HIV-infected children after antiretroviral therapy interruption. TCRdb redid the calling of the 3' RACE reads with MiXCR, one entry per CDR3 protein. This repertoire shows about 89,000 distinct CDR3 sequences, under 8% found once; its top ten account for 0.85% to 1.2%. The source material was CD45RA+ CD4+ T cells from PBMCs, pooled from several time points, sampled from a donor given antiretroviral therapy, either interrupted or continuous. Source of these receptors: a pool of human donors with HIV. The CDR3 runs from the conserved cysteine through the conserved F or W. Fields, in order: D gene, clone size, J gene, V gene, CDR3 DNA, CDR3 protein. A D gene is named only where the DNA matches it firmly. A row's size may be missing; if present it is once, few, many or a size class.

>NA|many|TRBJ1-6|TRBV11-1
TGTGCCAGCAGCCAACCGAGGGGATTGAGTAATTCACCCCTCCACTTT
CASSQPRGLSNSPLHF
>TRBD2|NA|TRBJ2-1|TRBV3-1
TGTGCCAGCAGCCCCGGGCTAAGCGGGGCCTACAATGAGCAGTTCTTC
CASSPGLSGAYNEQFF
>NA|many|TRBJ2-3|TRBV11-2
TGTGCCAGCAGCTCGCAGGGGACAGATACGCAGTATTTT
CASSSQGTDTQYF
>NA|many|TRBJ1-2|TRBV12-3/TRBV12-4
TGTGCCAGCAGTTTGATGGGGTCCGACTATGGCTACACCTTC
CASSLMGSDYGYTF
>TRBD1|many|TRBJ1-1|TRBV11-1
TGTGCCAGCAGCTCAGGACAGGGGTACACTGAAGCTTTCTTT
CASSSGQGYTEAFF
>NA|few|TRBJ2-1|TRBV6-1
TGTGCCGCATGCGTGGGGTTGAATGAGCAGTTCTTC
CAACVGLNEQFF
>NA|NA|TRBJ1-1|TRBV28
TGTGCCAGCATCGAGGGGAGAAGGCGCACTGAAGCTTTCTTT
CASIEGRRRTEAFF
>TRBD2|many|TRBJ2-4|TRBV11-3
TGTGCCAGCAGTTCCAGGGAGGGCATTCAGTACTTC
CASSSREGIQYF
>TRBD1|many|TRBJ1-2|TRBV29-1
TGCAGCGTTTCCAGGGGGTGGGCTGGCTACACCTTC
CSVSRGWAGYTF
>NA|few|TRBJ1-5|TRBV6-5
TGTGCCAGCAGTTACATTAGGGAACGCAATCAGCCCCAGCATTTT
CASSYIRERNQPQHF
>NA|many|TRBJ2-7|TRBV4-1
TGCGCCAGCAGCCAATGGGCGCTATCGTCCTACGAGCAGTACTTC
CASSQWALSSYEQYF
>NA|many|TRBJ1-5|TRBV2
TGTGCCAGCAGTGAATGGTATGGATCTCAGCCCCAGCATTTT
CASSEWYGSQPQHF
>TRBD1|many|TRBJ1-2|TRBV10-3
TGTGCCATCTTAGCTATGGCAATTAGTGGACAGGGAGCGTCTGGCTACACCTTC
CAILAMAISGQGASGYTF
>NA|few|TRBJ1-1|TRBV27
TGTGCCAGCAGTTTTATGGGCAGGCGCTCGATGAACACTGAAGCTTTCTTT
CASSFMGRRSMNTEAFF